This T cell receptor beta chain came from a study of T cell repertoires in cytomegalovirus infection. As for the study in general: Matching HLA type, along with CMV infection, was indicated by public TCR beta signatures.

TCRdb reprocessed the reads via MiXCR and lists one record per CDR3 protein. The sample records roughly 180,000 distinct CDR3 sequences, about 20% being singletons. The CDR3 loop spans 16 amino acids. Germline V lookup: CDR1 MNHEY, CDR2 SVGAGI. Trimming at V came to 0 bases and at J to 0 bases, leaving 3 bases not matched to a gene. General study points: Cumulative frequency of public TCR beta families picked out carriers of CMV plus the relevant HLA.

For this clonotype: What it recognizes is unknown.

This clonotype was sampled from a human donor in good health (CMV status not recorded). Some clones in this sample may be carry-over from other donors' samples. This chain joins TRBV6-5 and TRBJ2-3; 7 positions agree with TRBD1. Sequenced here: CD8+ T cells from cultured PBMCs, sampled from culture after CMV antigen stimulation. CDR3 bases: TGTGCCAGCAGTTACTCACAGGGGTCTAGCACAGATACGCAGTATTTT. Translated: CASSYSQGSSTDTQYF.